The present entry profiles one T cell receptor (beta chain) with its context. The entry originates in a study of blood T cell repertoires in COVID-19. At the level of the study: COVID-19 samples collected from the United States, Italy and Spain covered acute and convalescent phases.

Per the original data handling: Quantification of nucleated cells was approximated via reference gene primer amplification. Sequencing used immunoSEQ multiplex PCR; TCRdb keeps in-frame clones, though not all of them. The V and J calls and clone size are taken from that table; D and trimming were inferred from the DNA. This table holds tens of thousands of clones, approximately 90% found once. Germline V CDR1 and CDR2: SGDLS, YYNGEE. V was pared by 4 bases and J by 3 bases, with 9 bases of the junction left unmatched. The CDR3 spans 15 residues. The sample comprised peripheral blood. The TCR was taken from a man aged 50 to 60 with acute or convalescent COVID-19. The chain uses TRBV9 and TRBJ2-7; 8 nucleotides match TRBD2. The CDR3 protein is CASSQAGDGHYEQYF. The CDR3 DNA follows: TGTGCCAGCAGCCAAGCGGGGGACGGTCACTACGAGCAGTACTTC.